This T cell receptor beta chain was identified during a study of T-cell memory formation after mild COVID-19. Study overall: Largely, TCR clusters stayed within a single donor. General study points: Clones which contracted sat mainly in CM and EM if CD4+, and in EMRA if CD8+.

TCRdb used MiXCR to reprocess the 5' RACE reads, holding one entry per CDR3 protein. Altogether 400,000 or so distinct CDR3 sequences are present, under 25% being singletons, with the ten largest covering under 15%. In the case of this clonotype: Its target is not known.

V gave up 6 bases and J gave up 1 base, with 13 bases separating them. CDR3 length: 15 amino acids. Germline CDR1 is LNHNV and CDR2 is YYDKDF (reference sequence). The TCR was taken from an adult woman who had mild COVID-19 (a few samples of this study predate the infection). Cell type and time point are not known. The rearrangement joins TRBV15 to TRBJ1-5, with D maybe TRBD1 (5 bases). The material sequenced was PBMCs or a T cell subset sorted from them (not recorded which). The CDR3 DNA reads as TGTGCCACCAGGGATGTGGGGGGAAGCAATCAGCCCCAGCATTTT. This encodes CATRDVGGSNQPQHF.